The 27 T cell receptor beta chains presented below share a single source sample, sequenced in a study of T cell responses to AZD1222 COVID-19 vaccine. Sequencing was performed with immunoSEQ multiplex PCR; in TCRdb, only in-frame clones are kept and a portion is missing. The data hold about 120,000 clones, with around 87% observed a single time. The specimen was peripheral blood, collected 28 days after the second AZD1222 dose. The origin of the receptors is an adult who received the AZD1222 COVID-19 vaccine.

This clone was seen a few times. V usage is TRBV7-2 and J usage is TRBJ2-5; D not resolved. With 4 bases removed from V and 4 bases from J, the gap between germline ends came to 13 bases. The V gene's germline CDR1 is SGHTA and CDR2 FQGNSA. This CDR3 region has 14 residues. The CDR3 DNA sequence: TGTGCCAGCAGCTCAGTCAATTTGGGAGAGACCCAGTACTTC. This gives the protein CASSSVNLGETQYF.

The CDR3 nucleotides read TGTGCCAGCAGTTCCCCGACAGGGAGGGGCTACGAGCAGTACTTC. Its protein product is CASSSPTGRGYEQYF. V gene TRBV6-5 combines with J gene TRBJ2-7, with D perhaps TRBD1 or TRBD2 (7 bases each). The V gene's germline CDR1 is MNHEY and CDR2 SVGAGI. Trimming removed 4 bases from V and 3 bases from J, with 16 bases in between. The CDR3 is 15 amino acids.

This rearrangement joins TRBV28 to TRBJ2-7; D may be TRBD2 (6 bases). V was trimmed by 8 bases and J by 0 bases, leaving 14 bases between them. Germline V gene lookup returns CDR1 MDHEN and CDR2 SYDVKM. The CDR3 covers 14 residues. The DNA for the CDR3 is TGTGCCAGCCGCGGGACCTTGAGCTCCTACGAGCAGTACTTC. It translates to CASRGTLSSYEQYF.

The chain carries TRBV24-1 and TRBJ2-2; perhaps TRBD1 as D (6 bases). The CDR3 loop spans 14 amino acids. Germline V gene lookup returns CDR1 KGHDR and CDR2 SFDVKD. The germline V and J ends were trimmed by 4 bases and 6 bases, with 11 bases remaining between them. In DNA form, the CDR3 reads TGTGCCACCAGTGACTTAGGGGGAGCCGGGGAGCTGTTTTTT. Protein sequence: CATSDLGGAGELFF.

This clone was seen a few times. The chain has TRBV12-3 or TRBV12-4 and TRBJ1-2; possibly TRBD1 for D (6 bases). V lost 6 bases and J 3 bases, leaving 11 bases between the germline ends. This CDR3 has 13 residues. CDR3 bases: TGTGCCAGCAGCCAGGGGATCCACTATGGCTACACCTTC. Residues: CASSQGIHYGYTF.

This clone was counted between two and nine times. The chain joins TRBV19 to TRBJ1-1; a weak D match, TRBD1 (5 bases). Per germline, CDR1 LNHDA and CDR2 SQIVND (reference sequence). Trimming removed 3 bases at V and 4 bases at J, with 12 bases between. CDR3 length: 14 residues. As DNA, the CDR3 is TGTGCCAGTAGTATGAGCGCGGGGGGCACTGAAGCTTTCTTT. Its translation is CASSMSAGGTEAFF.

V gene TRBV5-5 combines with J gene TRBJ1-1; no clear D. Germline assignment: CDR1 SGHKS and CDR2 YYEKEE (reference sequence). CDR3 length: 13 residues. V dropped 7 bases and J dropped 0 bases, with 10 bases sitting between them. CDR3 residues: CASEQWVNTEAFF. In DNA form, the CDR3 reads TGTGCCAGCGAACAATGGGTGAACACTGAAGCTTTCTTT.

The chain couples TRBV15 to TRBJ1-5, with a weak D call TRBD1 (5 bases). V dropped 1 base and J dropped 3 bases, with 10 bases sitting between them. The V gene's germline CDR1 is LNHNV and CDR2 YYDKDF (reference sequence). The CDR3 has 15 amino acids. The CDR3 loop reads CATSRGAGNNQPQHF. The DNA for the CDR3 is TGTGCCACCAGCAGAGGGGCAGGGAACAATCAGCCCCAGCATTTT.

The V call is TRBV19, the J call TRBJ1-6; tentative D call: TRBD1 (5 bases). Looked up from germline, CDR1 is LNHDA and CDR2 is SQIVND (reference sequence). The germline V and J ends were trimmed by 3 bases and 12 bases, with 12 bases remaining between them. The CDR3 has 13 residues. CDR3 region: CASSIRGREPLHF. The CDR3 region has the DNA TGTGCCAGTAGTATTAGGGGACGGGAACCCCTCCACTTT. Variable domain in full (rest from reference TRBV19 and TRBJ1-6): DGGITQSPKYLFRKEGQNVTLSCEQNLNHDAMYWYRQDPGQGLRLIYYSQIVNDFQKGDIAEGYSVSREKKESFPLTVTSAQKNPTAFYLCASSIRGREPLHFGNGTRLTVT.

The chain couples TRBV19 to TRBJ2-7; the D gene is possibly TRBD1 (6 bases). The CDR3 sequence is 14 residues long. The V gene's germline CDR1 is LNHDA and CDR2 SQIVND (reference sequence). Trimming pared 6 bases from V and 0 bases from J, leaving 12 bases between. The CDR3 DNA reads as TGTGCCAGTAGGGGACAAACCAGCTCCTACGAGCAGTACTTC. This translates into CASRGQTSSYEQYF.

This clone was picked up a small number of times. This chain connects TRBV2 to TRBJ1-2; 8 bases are a match to TRBD1. J was trimmed by 0 bases and V by 6 bases; bases with no gene match: 3. Per the germline V gene, CDR1 is SNHLY and CDR2 is FYNNEI. This CDR3 region has 14 residues. The CDR3 protein is CASRADRANYGYTF. The CDR3 DNA is TGTGCCAGCAGAGCGGACAGGGCTAACTATGGCTACACCTTC.

The chain is built from TRBV7-9 and TRBJ1-5; no firm D call. Deletions cut 5 bases from V and 4 bases from J, with 6 bases between. This CDR3 has 12 residues. Looked up from germline, CDR1 is SEHNR and CDR2 is FQNEAQ (reference sequence). CDR3 DNA sequence: TGTGCCAGCAGCATGACAAATCAGCCCCAGCATTTT. Amino acids: CASSMTNQPQHF.

This chain connects TRBV7-8 to TRBJ2-1; 8 nucleotides agree with TRBD2. Per the germline V gene, CDR1 is SGHVS and CDR2 is FQNEAQ. The trim removed 3 bases at V and 0 bases at J, leaving 4 bases unmatched. This CDR3 contains 16 residues. Here the CDR3 DNA reads TGTGCCAGCAGCTTTGGGACTAGTGGCTCCTACAATGAGCAGTTCTTC. Translating gives CASSFGTSGSYNEQFF.

The rearrangement links TRBV15 to TRBJ2-3, with 10 bases aligning to TRBD2. V was clipped by 4 bases and J by 5 bases; unmatched bases: 9. Germline V lookup: CDR1 LNHNV, CDR2 YYDKDF (reference sequence). The CDR3 has 16 residues. The CDR3 DNA is TGTGCCACCAGCACCCTCGCTACTAGCGGGGTAGATACGCAGTATTTT. This encodes CATSTLATSGVDTQYF.

The CDR3 loop reads CAISEGRGRNTGELFF. Here the CDR3 DNA reads TGTGCCATCAGTGAGGGGAGGGGGCGGAACACCGGGGAGCTGTTTTTT. The rearrangement links TRBV10-3 to TRBJ2-2, with D possibly being TRBD1 or TRBD2 (7 bases each). Germline lookup yields CDR1 ENHRY and CDR2 SYGVKD. The ends were cut back, 2 bases at V and 1 base at J, with 11 bases in the middle. CDR3 length: 16 residues.

The chain couples TRBV2 to TRBJ2-3, with a possible D match to TRBD2 (6 bases). The ends were cut back, 4 bases at V and 2 bases at J, with 13 bases in the middle. CDR3 size: 15 residues. The germline V gene has CDR1 SNHLY and CDR2 FYNNEI. In DNA form, the CDR3 reads TGTGCCAGCAGTGGGCGCGGGGCTAACACAGATACGCAGTATTTT. Its protein is CASSGRGANTDTQYF.

The chain links TRBV12-3 or TRBV12-4 to TRBJ2-5; 8 nucleotides align to TRBD1. This CDR3 has 13 residues. V lost 6 bases to trimming and J lost 5 bases; unmatched junction nucleotides: 5. Written as DNA, the CDR3 is TGTGCCAGCAGAGGACAGGGCGGGGAGACCCAGTACTTC. This sequence encodes CASRGQGGETQYF.

The chain uses TRBV5-1 and TRBJ2-1; D possibly matches TRBD1 or TRBD2 (6 bases each). CDR1 is SGHRS, CDR2 YFSETQ, per germline. The CDR3 is 15 amino acids. V was clipped by 3 bases and J by 5 bases, with 15 bases between them. The CDR3 region has the DNA TGCGCCAGCAGCTCTAGGGGGGCGAGGAACAATGAGCAGTTCTTC. Translation gives CASSSRGARNNEQFF.

This clone has just a few counts. The V gene is TRBV7-2, the J gene TRBJ1-5; D is unclear. In germline, CDR1 is SGHTA, CDR2 FQGNSA. Trimming shortened V by 5 bases and J by 7 bases, and 15 bases separated the two germline ends. The CDR3 runs 14 residues. The CDR3, as DNA: TGTGCCAGCAGCCAAGGGCGCTCCGGGCAGCCCCAGCATTTT. Translating it yields CASSQGRSGQPQHF.

This clone occurred once. The chain couples TRBV5-6 to TRBJ1-6, with no clear D. Germline CDR1 is SGHDT and CDR2 is YYEEEE. The CDR3 is 16 residues long. The V gene lost 0 bases and the J gene lost 10 bases, with 17 bases spanning the gap. CDR3 DNA: TGTGCCAGCAGCTTGGTTACGGGAGGGTGGGGATCACCCCTCCACTTT. Amino acids: CASSLVTGGWGSPLHF.

This chain joins TRBV7-2 and TRBJ1-4; 10 bases agree with TRBD1. V lost 3 bases, J lost 7 bases, and 2 bases stayed unmatched. Germline CDR1 is SGHTA and CDR2 is FQGNSA. This CDR3 has 14 amino acids. The chain's CDR3 is CASSFRDRGEKLFF. CDR3 DNA sequence: TGTGCCAGCAGCTTTCGGGACAGGGGTGAAAAACTGTTTTTT.

The CDR3 DNA reads TGCAGCGTTGGAGGGCCGAGCTCCTACAATGAGCAGTTCTTC. This gives the protein CSVGGPSSYNEQFF. The chain employs TRBV29-1 and TRBJ2-1; tentative D call: TRBD2 (5 bases). This CDR3 spans 14 amino acids. Germline-derived CDR1 and CDR2 are SQVTM and ANQGSEA. V was clipped by 4 bases and J by 0 bases, with 10 bases between them.

CDR3 residues: CASSQFGTDAYGYTF. The CDR3 coding sequence is TGCGCCAGCAGCCAATTCGGGACAGATGCTTATGGCTACACCTTC. The genes are TRBV5-1 and TRBJ1-2; 7 nucleotides match TRBD1. Looked up from germline, CDR1 is SGHRS and CDR2 is YFSETQ. Losses at the gene ends were 4 bases for V and 5 bases for J; bases not matched to a gene: 11. The CDR3 loop spans 15 amino acids. The full variable domain, in which reference TRBV5-1 and TRBJ1-2 provide the parts outside the CDR3, is KAGVTQTPRYLIKTRGQQVTLSCSPISGHRSVSWYQQTPGQGLQFLFEYFSETQRNKGNFPGRFSGRQFSNSRSEMNVSTLELGDSALYLCASSQFGTDAYGYTFGSGTRLTVV.

The chain recombines TRBV6-5 with TRBJ2-1, with TRBD2 as a possible D gene (5 bases). There are 13 residues in the CDR3. The ends were cut back, 11 bases at V and 7 bases at J, with 18 bases in the middle. Germline values: CDR1 MNHEY, CDR2 SVGAGI. CDR3 in DNA: TGTGCCGCTGGAGGCTACGACATGAATGAGCAGTTCTTC. Its protein product is CAAGGYDMNEQFF.

This rearrangement joins TRBV6-2 or TRBV6-3 to TRBJ1-4, with D perhaps TRBD1 (5 bases). Germline values: CDR1 MNHEY, CDR2 SVGEGT. The germline V and J ends were trimmed by 2 bases and 2 bases, with 9 bases remaining between them. This CDR3 is built from 15 residues. CDR3 region: CASSYVGLTNEKLFF. CDR3 DNA sequence: TGTGCCAGCAGTTACGTGGGACTCACTAATGAAAAACTGTTTTTT.

The sample holds a few counts of this clone. The CDR3 bases are TGTGCCAGCAGCGCCTCGGGAGCAAGTGAATATGGCTACACCTTC. Residues: CASSASGASEYGYTF. The rearrangement uses TRBV9 and TRBJ1-2; D is ambiguous. Germline lookup yields CDR1 SGDLS and CDR2 YYNGEE. The CDR3 extends over 15 amino acids. The V and J ends lost 3 bases and 5 bases respectively, with 17 bases between them.

This chain joins TRBV11-1 and TRBJ1-4; TRBD1 might be the D (5 bases). Trimming cost V 1 base and J 0 bases, with 9 bases left between them. The germline V gene encodes CDR1 SGHAT and CDR2 FQDESV (reference sequence). This CDR3 has 16 amino acids. The CDR3 region is CASSLGQIATNEKLFF. CDR3 DNA sequence: TGTGCCAGCAGCTTAGGACAGATTGCAACTAATGAAAAACTGTTTTTT.